What follows describes a single TCR beta chain. No antigen is known for it. The read is 3 residues too short to cover the CDR3 end, so that end is filled in from the germline J gene. This sample is part of a study of T cells in women clearing cervical HPV infection (dated by TCRdb to between 2018 and 2020). The study in broad terms: The cases were 20 to 30 women with histologically confirmed HPV16-related CIN3 or worse, and 2 of those women had invasive cancers. The 25 or so controls were women who cleared a single incident HPV16 infection within 12 months without developing precancer or cancer. Median age was approximately 30 years in cases versus over 37 in controls, and baseline characteristics did not differ significantly. Because only a few women had HLA typing data, the possibility that HLA type acted as a confounder could not be ruled out. Cases and controls were matched on year of sample collection and on age within five years. In the parent cohort, around 9,900 women aged 18 or older were enrolled in Guanacaste, Costa Rica, during about 1992 to 1994 and then followed for approximately 7 years. For cases, the median interval between lesion detection and blood sampling was more than 130 days, with an interquartile range of roughly 85 to 200 days. As quality controls, five blinded duplicates were added to each group, bringing the total to approximately 60 samples made up of some 50 participants and about ten replicates. This exploratory proof-of-principle case-control study, nested within the Guanacaste HPV Natural History Study in Costa Rica, compared TCR repertoires among women with different cervical HPV16 outcomes. Blood from cases was drawn at the visit where the lesion was first identified, while blood from controls was drawn once the infection was no longer detected.

Every participant had a single incident cervical HPV16 infection, and prevalent HPV16 infections were excluded. Cervical HPV DNA was detected with MY09/MY11 PCR, and genotyping was done with dot-blot hybridization. Fifteen mL of heparinized blood were centrifuged, and the buffy coat was split into aliquots, frozen at -30 degrees C, and then kept at -80 degrees C. Genomic DNA was extracted from buffy coat specimens using QIAGEN kits. The immunoSEQ assay used multiplex PCR to amplify TCR beta CDR3 regions from an average of roughly 1,200 ng of genomic DNA per sample. To correct primer bias, the assay used a complete synthetic TCR repertoire to set an amplification baseline. Amplicons were sequenced on the Illumina platform. Regarding the original processing steps: Error correction of the sequences involved clustering with frequency ratios plus a modified nearest-neighbor algorithm, after which the sequences were analyzed in the immunoSEQ Analyzer using IMGT gene definitions. At each rarefaction depth, TCR richness and evenness were averaged across 20 rarefaction repeats, and samples with fewer sequences than that depth were excluded. Wilcoxon rank sum tests with FDR correction were used to compare relative abundances of V, D and J genes between the groups. An intraclass correlation of 90% to 97% for TCR richness and an average of about 80% across over 65 gene segments were obtained from the blinded duplicates. Sourced from immuneACCESS, this table was stored by TCRdb with only in-frame sequences that have V and J called. A share of the clones is absent; for the studies checked, an unresolved V gene accounts for under half, and the remainder has no known explanation. The V and J calls and the clone size are those of that table, but D and trimming were determined from the DNA. This sample's clone table shows under 25,000 clones. The ten largest clonotypes hold 2.5% to 3.5% of the sample.

The junction carries 12 bases between V and J, which are trimmed by 6 bases and 4 bases respectively. The germline V gene provides CDR1 SNHLY and CDR2 FYNNEI. The CDR3 starts with the cysteine, ends with the phenylalanine, and has 13 residues. Only the CDR3 bases that were read are kept: 30 of them, in frame from base 1. Results the study describes overall, beyond this receptor: Whether associations preceded infection or resulted from infection could not be shown with the cross-sectional design, and effector/memory subsets and HPV-specific T cells were not isolated. Across sequencing depths, CIN3+ cases showed significantly higher TCR repertoire richness than controls, but evenness did not differ between the groups. Because the number of T cells per sample was unknown, the richness differences could reflect varying T-cell content rather than repertoire biology. By combining richness with V gene abundances, random forest classifiers separated cases from controls with an estimated AUC of under 0.85. Lower TRBV6-7 relative abundance was observed in cases than in controls (approximately 0.1% versus 0.16%; Bonferroni P = 0.0008).

Sequencing was performed on blood buffy coat. Here the chain combines TRBV2 and TRBJ2-5, and TRBD2 may be the D gene, going by 6 matching bases. The receptor comes from a woman between 18 and 70 years old with a cervical HPV16 infection that either progressed to CIN3+ or cleared (not recorded which). The CDR3 is CASSGGLGETQYF. The part of the CDR3 DNA that was read is TGTGCCAGCAGCGGGGGACTGGGAGAGACC.